The text below deals with one T cell receptor beta chain. Generated by immunoSEQ multiplex PCR, the TCRdb table keeps only in-frame clones and is missing some. This table has a few hundred thousand clones, more than 85% appearing once. This record belongs to a study of blood T cell repertoires in COVID-19. The TCR originated in a man between 60 and 75 years old with acute or convalescent COVID-19. The sequencing input was peripheral blood.

DNA for the CDR3: TGTGCCAGCTCACCAGACGACAGGGTCGGAAACACCATATATTTT. Translating it yields CASSPDDRVGNTIYF. The chain joins TRBV18 to TRBJ1-3, with TRBD1 identical over 7 bases. CDR3 length: 15 residues. From germline, CDR1 is KGHSH and CDR2 LQKENI. The V gene end was trimmed by 2 bases and the J gene end by 4 bases; junction bases not matched to a gene: 5.